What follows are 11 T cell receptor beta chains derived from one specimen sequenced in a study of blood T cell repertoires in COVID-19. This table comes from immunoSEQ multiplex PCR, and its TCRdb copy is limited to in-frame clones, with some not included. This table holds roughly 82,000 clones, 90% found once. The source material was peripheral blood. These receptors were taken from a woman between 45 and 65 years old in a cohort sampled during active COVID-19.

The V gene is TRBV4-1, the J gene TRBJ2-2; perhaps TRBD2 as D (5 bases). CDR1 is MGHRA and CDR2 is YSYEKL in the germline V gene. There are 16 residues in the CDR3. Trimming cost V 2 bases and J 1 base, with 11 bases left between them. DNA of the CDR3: TGCGCCAGCAGCCAACCCCGGGAACGGAACACCGGGGAGCTGTTTTTT. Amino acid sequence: CASSQPRERNTGELFF.

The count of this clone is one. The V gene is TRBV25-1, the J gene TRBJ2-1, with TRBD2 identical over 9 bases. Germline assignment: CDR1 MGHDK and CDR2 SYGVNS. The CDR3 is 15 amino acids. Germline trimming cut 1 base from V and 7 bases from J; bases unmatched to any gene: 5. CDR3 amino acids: CASSEWGLASNEQFF. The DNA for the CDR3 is TGTGCCAGCAGTGAATGGGGACTAGCCTCAAATGAGCAGTTCTTC.

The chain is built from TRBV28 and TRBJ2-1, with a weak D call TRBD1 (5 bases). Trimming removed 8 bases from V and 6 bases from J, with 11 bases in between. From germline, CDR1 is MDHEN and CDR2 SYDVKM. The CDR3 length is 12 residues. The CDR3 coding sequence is TGTGCCAGCGCTGTTAGGGGCAATGAGCAGTTCTTC. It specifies CASAVRGNEQFF.

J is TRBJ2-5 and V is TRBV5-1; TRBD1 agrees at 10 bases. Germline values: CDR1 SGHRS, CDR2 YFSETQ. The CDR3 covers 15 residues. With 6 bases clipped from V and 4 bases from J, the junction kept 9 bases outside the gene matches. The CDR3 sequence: CASTKTGGMGETQYF. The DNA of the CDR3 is TGCGCCAGCACTAAGACAGGGGGCATGGGAGAGACCCAGTACTTC. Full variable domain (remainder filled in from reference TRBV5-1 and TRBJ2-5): KAGVTQTPRYLIKTRGQQVTLSCSPISGHRSVSWYQQTPGQGLQFLFEYFSETQRNKGNFPGRFSGRQFSNSRSEMNVSTLELGDSALYLCASTKTGGMGETQYFGPGTRLLVL.

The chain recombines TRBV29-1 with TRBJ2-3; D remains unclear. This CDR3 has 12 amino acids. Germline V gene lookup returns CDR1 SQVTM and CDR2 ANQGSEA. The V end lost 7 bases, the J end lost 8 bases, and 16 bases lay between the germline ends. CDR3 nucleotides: TGCAGCGCCGAAGAGCGCCACGTTACGCAGTATTTT. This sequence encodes CSAEERHVTQYF.

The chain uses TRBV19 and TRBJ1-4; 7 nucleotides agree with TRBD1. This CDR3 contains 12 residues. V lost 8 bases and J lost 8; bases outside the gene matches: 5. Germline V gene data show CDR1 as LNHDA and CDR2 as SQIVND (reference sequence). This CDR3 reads CASEGAVEKLFF. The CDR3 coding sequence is TGTGCCAGTGAGGGGGCGGTCGAAAAACTGTTTTTT.

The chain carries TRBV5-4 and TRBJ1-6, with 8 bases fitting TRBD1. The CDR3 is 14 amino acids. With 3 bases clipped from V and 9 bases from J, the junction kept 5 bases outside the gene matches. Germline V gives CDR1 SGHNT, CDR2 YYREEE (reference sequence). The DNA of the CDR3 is TGTGCCAGCAGCTGGGACAGGCTAGGTTCACCCCTCCACTTT. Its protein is CASSWDRLGSPLHF.

DNA of the CDR3: TGCGCCAGCAGCCAGATGGGGGCGACTGAAGCTTTCTTT. As protein: CASSQMGATEAFF. V is TRBV5-1 and J is TRBJ1-1; D may be TRBD1 (6 bases). The CDR3 extends over 13 amino acids. CDR1 is SGHRS and CDR2 is YFSETQ in the germline V gene. V gave up 4 bases and J gave up 5 bases, with 12 bases separating them.

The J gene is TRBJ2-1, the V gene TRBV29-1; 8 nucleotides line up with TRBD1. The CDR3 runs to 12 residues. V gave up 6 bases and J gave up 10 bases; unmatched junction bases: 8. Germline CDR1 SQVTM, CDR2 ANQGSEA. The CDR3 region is CSVLEGTGEQFF. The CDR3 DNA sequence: TGCAGCGTGCTGGAGGGGACAGGAGAGCAGTTCTTC.

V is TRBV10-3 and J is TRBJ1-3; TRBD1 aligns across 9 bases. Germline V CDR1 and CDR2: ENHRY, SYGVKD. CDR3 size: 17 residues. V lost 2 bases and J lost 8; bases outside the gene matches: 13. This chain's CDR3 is CAISENLPGQGSHTIYF. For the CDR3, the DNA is TGTGCCATCAGTGAGAACTTACCGGGACAGGGTAGCCACACCATATATTTT.

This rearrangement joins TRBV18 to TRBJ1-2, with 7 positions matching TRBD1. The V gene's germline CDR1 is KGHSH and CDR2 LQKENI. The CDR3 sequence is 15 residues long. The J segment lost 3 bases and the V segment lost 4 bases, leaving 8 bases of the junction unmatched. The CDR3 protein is CASSLRQGRDYGYTF. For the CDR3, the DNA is TGTGCCAGCTCACTACGACAGGGCAGGGACTATGGCTACACCTTC.